The 20 T cell receptor beta chains below all came from one sample that was sequenced in a study of CXCR3-negative and CXCR3-positive naive CD8 T cells. UMI labels and 5' RACE were used to prepare the TRB cDNA libraries. TCRdb reprocessed the 5' RACE reads and keeps a single row for each CDR3 protein, giving no DNA. In total, the table holds about 40,000 distinct CDR3 sequences. The sample consisted of naive CXCR3- CD8+ T cells from blood. Indicated subset: CD45RO-CCR7+CD27+CD95- naive CD8+ T cells lacking CXCR3 (TNR3-). The receptors stem from a human donor in good health. Some clones in this sample may be carry-over from other donors' samples.

This chain links TRBV20-1 with TRBJ2-7. CDR3 length equals 16 residues. Germline V gives CDR1 DFQATT, CDR2 SNEGSKA (reference sequence). The CDR3 loop reads CSARDLETVVSYEQYF.

The V and J genes are TRBV13 and TRBJ2-5. CDR3 length: 15 amino acids. Germline CDR1 is PRHDT and CDR2 is FYEKMQ (reference sequence). CDR3 sequence: CASSLGRGSTKTQYF.

This sequence joins TRBV7-9 and TRBJ2-3; TCRdb returns TRBD1, unconfirmable since there is no DNA. CDR3 length: 18 amino acids. From germline, CDR1 is SEHNR and CDR2 FQNEAQ (reference sequence). The CDR3 sequence: CASSSRSDRGLTADTQYF.

V and J are TRBV12-3 or TRBV12-4 and TRBJ2-1; TCRdb picks TRBD1, but there is no DNA to check that call. CDR3 length: 16 amino acids. This CDR3 is CASRTALGGTYNEQFF.

V usage is TRBV5-1 and J usage is TRBJ2-1; without DNA, the TCRdb call of TRBD2 cannot be checked. Per germline, CDR1 SGHRS and CDR2 YFSETQ. The CDR3 totals 19 residues. CDR3 amino acids: CASSLTLAGGPSSYNEQFF.

The V gene is TRBV30, the J gene TRBJ2-7; TCRdb outputs TRBD2, but without DNA this stays unchecked. CDR1 is GTSNPN and CDR2 is SVGIG in the germline V gene (reference sequence). The CDR3 sequence is 15 residues long. The CDR3 spells CAWSVRDSKTYEQYF.

J is TRBJ2-3 and V is TRBV20-1; without DNA, the TCRdb call of TRBD2 cannot be checked. Germline V gene data show CDR1 as DFQATT and CDR2 as SNEGSKA (reference sequence). The CDR3 runs to 15 residues. The CDR3 protein is CSARESGRGTDTQYF.

The rearrangement uses TRBV28 and TRBJ2-1. Germline CDR1 is MDHEN and CDR2 is SYDVKM. The CDR3 length is 18 residues. CDR3 sequence: CASSPHMGSGASYNEQFF.

The chain combines TRBV4-3 with TRBJ2-5; TCRdb lists TRBD2, though no DNA is available to test this call. Germline V gene sequence: CDR1 LGHNA, CDR2 YSLEER. This CDR3 region has 15 residues. This CDR3 reads CASSQGASGQETQYF.

This chain connects TRBV6-5 to TRBJ2-3; the TRBD2 assignment by TCRdb is unverifiable without DNA. The CDR3 length is 14 residues. Germline values: CDR1 MNHEY, CDR2 SVGAGI. The CDR3: CASSLGPSWDTQYF.

J is TRBJ2-5 and V is TRBV29-1. Germline-derived CDR1 and CDR2 are SQVTM and ANQGSEA. The CDR3 totals 13 residues. Here the CDR3 reads CSAKSFYQETQYF.

Here the CDR3 reads CASSLGLQETQYF. This sequence joins TRBV7-9 and TRBJ2-5. Germline assignment: CDR1 SEHNR and CDR2 FQNEAQ (reference sequence). The CDR3 sequence is 13 residues long.

This sequence joins TRBV11-2 and TRBJ2-1. Germline V gives CDR1 SGHAT, CDR2 FQNNGV. The CDR3 sequence is 16 residues long. The CDR3 reads CASSLEVSLRYNEQFF.

The V and J genes are TRBV12-3 or TRBV12-4 and TRBJ2-7; TCRdb names TRBD1, which stays unverified in the absence of DNA. The CDR3 loop spans 15 amino acids. The CDR3: CATRPPGGAYYEQYF.

The chain links TRBV11-2 to TRBJ2-7; TCRdb proposes TRBD2, but this gene call is untestable without DNA. Germline V lookup: CDR1 SGHAT, CDR2 FQNNGV. The CDR3 sequence is 14 residues long. CDR3 in amino acids: CASSPASGYYEQYF.

The rearrangement joins TRBV20-1 to TRBJ1-2; the D gene TCRdb calls, TRBD1, cannot be checked with no DNA. This CDR3 is 17 amino acids long. Germline values: CDR1 DFQATT, CDR2 SNEGSKA (reference sequence). The CDR3 loop reads CSAPVVGRGLTNYGYTF.

The CDR3 protein is CASSLEGLAHEQFF. The chain is built from TRBV7-2 and TRBJ2-1; TCRdb outputs TRBD2, but without DNA this stays unchecked. The CDR3 runs 14 residues. CDR1 is SGHTA, CDR2 FQGNSA, per germline.

The V call is TRBV19, the J call TRBJ2-7; TCRdb lists TRBD1, though no DNA is available to test this call. The CDR3 loop spans 14 amino acids. CDR1 is LNHDA and CDR2 is SQIVND in the germline V gene (reference sequence). The CDR3 sequence: CASSLTGASYEQYF.

The chain has TRBV6-5 and TRBJ2-7. Per germline, CDR1 MNHEY and CDR2 SVGAGI. CDR3 length equals 14 residues. CDR3 sequence reads: CASSYEGNPYEQYF.

In terms of frequency, this clonotype is medium-sized (0.01 to 0.1%). This chain links TRBV20-1 with TRBJ2-7; the D call from TCRdb, TRBD1, cannot be confirmed without DNA. Germline V lookup: CDR1 DFQATT, CDR2 SNEGSKA (reference sequence). The CDR3 is 15 amino acids. CDR3 protein: CSASAGDRGLGEQYF.